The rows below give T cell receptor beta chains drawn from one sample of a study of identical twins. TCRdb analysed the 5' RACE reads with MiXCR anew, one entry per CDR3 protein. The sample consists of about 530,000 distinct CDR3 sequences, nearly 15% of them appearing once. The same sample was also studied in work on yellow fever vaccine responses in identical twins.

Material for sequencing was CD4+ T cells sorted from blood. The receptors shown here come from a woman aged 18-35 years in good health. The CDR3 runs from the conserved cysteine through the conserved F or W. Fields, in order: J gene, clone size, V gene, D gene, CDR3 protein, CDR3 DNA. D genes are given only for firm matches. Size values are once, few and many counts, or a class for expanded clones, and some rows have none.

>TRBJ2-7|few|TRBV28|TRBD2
CASSCGGREDRLREQYF
TGTGCCAGCAGTTGTGGGGGGCGGGAGGACCGACTTAGAGAGCAGTACTTC
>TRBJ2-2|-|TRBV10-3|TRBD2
CAIRSSGETGELFF
TGTGCCATCAGATCCAGCGGGGAAACCGGGGAGCTGTTTTTT
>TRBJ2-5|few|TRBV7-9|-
CASRRETQYF
TGTGCCAGCAGGCGGGAGACCCAGTACTTC
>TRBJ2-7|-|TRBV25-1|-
CASSGGQTYEQYF
TGTGCCAGCAGTGGGGGACAAACCTACGAGCAGTACTTC
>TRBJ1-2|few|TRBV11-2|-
CASSLEDSPYGYTF
TGTGCCAGCAGCTTAGAGGACAGTCCGTATGGCTACACCTTC
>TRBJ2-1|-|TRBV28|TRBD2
CASSLTSGRRTEQFF
TGTGCCAGCAGTTTAACTAGCGGGAGGCGTACTGAGCAGTTCTTC
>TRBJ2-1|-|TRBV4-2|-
CVSSQDGGGTYNEQFF
TGTGTCAGCAGCCAAGATGGTGGGGGGACTTACAATGAGCAGTTCTTC
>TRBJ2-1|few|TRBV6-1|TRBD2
CASRPGTSEHEQFF
TGTGCCAGCAGACCCGGGACTAGCGAACATGAGCAGTTCTTC
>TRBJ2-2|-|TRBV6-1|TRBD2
CASHLLAGGTGELFF
TGTGCCAGCCACCTACTAGCGGGGGGAACCGGGGAGCTGTTTTTT
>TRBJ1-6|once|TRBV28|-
CASSLIRVGSPLHF
TGTGCCAGCAGTTTAATAAGGGTTGGGTCACCCCTCCACTTT
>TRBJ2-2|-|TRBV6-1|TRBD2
CASTNREGWTGELFF
TGTGCCAGCACGAATCGGGAGGGTTGGACCGGGGAGCTGTTTTTT
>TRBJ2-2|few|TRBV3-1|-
CASSQDRALVGELFF
TGTGCCAGCAGCCAAGATCGGGCCCTCGTCGGGGAGCTGTTTTTT
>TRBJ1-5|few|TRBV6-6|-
CASTGGVHQPQHF
TGTGCCAGCACCGGGGGGGTGCATCAGCCCCAGCATTTT
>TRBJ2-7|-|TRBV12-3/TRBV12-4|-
CASSNSGPSYEQYF
TGTGCCAGCAGCAACAGCGGGCCCTCCTACGAGCAGTACTTC
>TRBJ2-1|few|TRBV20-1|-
CSARGLTGGGLFF
TGCAGTGCTAGAGGCCTGACTGGGGGAGGTCTGTTCTTC
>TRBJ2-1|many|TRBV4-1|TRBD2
CASSQGGGRASYNEQFF
TGCGCCAGCAGCCAAGGTGGAGGGAGGGCCTCCTACAATGAGCAGTTCTTC
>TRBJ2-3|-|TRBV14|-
CASSQDGRGTDTQYF
TGTGCCAGCAGCCAAGACGGGAGAGGGACAGATACGCAGTATTTT
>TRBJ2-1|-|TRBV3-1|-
CASSPNRGYNEQFF
TGTGCCAGCAGCCCAAATAGAGGGTACAATGAGCAGTTCTTC
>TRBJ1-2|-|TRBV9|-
CASSEGPSGGYGYTF
TGTGCCAGCAGCGAGGGACCCTCGGGCGGCTATGGCTACACCTTC
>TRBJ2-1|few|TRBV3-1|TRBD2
CASSQAGLANLNEQFF
TGTGCCAGCAGCCAAGCCGGACTAGCGAACCTGAATGAGCAGTTCTTC
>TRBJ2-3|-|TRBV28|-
CASRTGSTDTQYF
TGTGCCAGCAGGACGGGGAGCACAGATACGCAGTATTTT
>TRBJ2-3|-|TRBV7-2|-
CASSLGTGRDTQYF
TGTGCCAGCAGCTTAGGAACCGGAAGGGATACGCAGTATTTT
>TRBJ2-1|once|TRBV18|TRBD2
CASSDRLAENNEQFF
TGTGCCAGCTCAGACCGACTAGCGGAGAACAATGAGCAGTTCTTC
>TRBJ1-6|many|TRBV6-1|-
CASSSQGFGSPLHF
TGTGCCAGCAGTAGCCAGGGCTTTGGTTCACCCCTCCACTTT